This T cell receptor (beta chain) was obtained from a study of OX40 agonist ivuxolimab in advanced cancers. In the study overall: From roughly 20 to 79 years was the age range, with a mean of about 54 years, and about 78% were male. Study results and caveats: Compared with others, partial responders at 0.1-3.0 mg/kg displayed clonal expansion among the lowest.

The data were produced by immunoSEQ multiplex PCR, yet TCRdb's version contains in-frame clones alone and is incomplete. The repertoire consists of about 64,000 clones, with over 80% occurring once and the leading ten covering under 3.5%. The CDR3 loop spans 16 amino acids. Germline loops: CDR1 SSHAT, CDR2 FNYEAQ (reference sequence). As to this clone: Its antigen remains unidentified. The junction and the germline gene differ at one end; a read error may be behind it.

V is TRBV7-7 and J is TRBJ2-5, with 11 positions matching TRBD1. Here the sequenced sample was CD4+ or CD8+ T cells sorted from blood, taken in a trial of the OX40 agonist ivuxolimab. This receptor was obtained from an adult with an advanced solid tumor such as melanoma, head and neck, liver or kidney cancer. The CDR3, as DNA: TGTGCTAGCAGCAAAGGGACAGGGGGTTATGGAGAGACCCAGTACTTC. Protein: CASSKGTGGYGETQYF.